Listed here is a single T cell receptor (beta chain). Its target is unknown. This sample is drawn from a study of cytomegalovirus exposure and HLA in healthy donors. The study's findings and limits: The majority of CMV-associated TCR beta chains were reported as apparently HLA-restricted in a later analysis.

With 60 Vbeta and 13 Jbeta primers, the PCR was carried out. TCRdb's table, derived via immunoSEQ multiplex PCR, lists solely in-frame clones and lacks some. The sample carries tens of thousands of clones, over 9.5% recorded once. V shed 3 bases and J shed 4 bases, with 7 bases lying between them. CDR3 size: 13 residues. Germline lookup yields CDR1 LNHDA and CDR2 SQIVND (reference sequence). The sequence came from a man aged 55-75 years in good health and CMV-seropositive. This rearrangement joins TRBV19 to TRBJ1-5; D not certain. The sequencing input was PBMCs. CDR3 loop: CASSIAGNQPQHF. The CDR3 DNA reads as TGTGCCAGTAGTATTGCGGGGAATCAGCCCCAGCATTTT. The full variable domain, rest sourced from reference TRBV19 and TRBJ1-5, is DGGITQSPKYLFRKEGQNVTLSCEQNLNHDAMYWYRQDPGQGLRLIYYSQIVNDFQKGDIAEGYSVSREKKESFPLTVTSAQKNPTAFYLCASSIAGNQPQHFGDGTRLSIL.